These 13 T cell receptor beta chains were sequenced from one sample in a study of graft-versus-host responses after intestinal transplantation. Antigen specificity for these receptors is unknown. The repertoire was sequenced with immunoSEQ multiplex PCR; TCRdb's copy has only in-frame clones and lacks some. The sample records tens of thousands of clones, 85% to 95% being singletons. Sample: unstimulated CD8+ T cells sorted from spleen or lymph node cells, taken before transplant. The source is a human donor who was the organ donor for an intestinal transplant.

This chain uses TRBV10-3 with TRBJ1-5; a possible D gene is TRBD1 (6 bases). Germline assignment: CDR1 ENHRY and CDR2 SYGVKD. V was pared by 5 bases and J by 7 bases, with 15 bases between. This CDR3 is 14 amino acids long. The CDR3 sequence: CAISWVRGGQPQHF. Written as DNA, the CDR3 is TGTGCCATCAGTTGGGTCAGGGGTGGGCAGCCCCAGCATTTT.

The chain employs TRBV19 and TRBJ2-2, with D possibly matching TRBD2 (7 bases). The V gene's germline CDR1 is LNHDA and CDR2 SQIVND (reference sequence). The CDR3 contains 14 residues. Trimming removed 5 bases from V and 6 bases from J, with 13 bases in between. CDR3: CASSSPGGAGELFF. The CDR3 DNA reads as TGTGCCAGTAGTTCCCCGGGGGGCGCCGGGGAGCTGTTTTTT. Drawing the rest from reference TRBV19 and TRBJ2-2, the complete variable domain is DGGITQSPKYLFRKEGQNVTLSCEQNLNHDAMYWYRQDPGQGLRLIYYSQIVNDFQKGDIAEGYSVSREKKESFPLTVTSAQKNPTAFYLCASSSPGGAGELFFGEGSRLTVL.

The J gene is TRBJ2-1, the V gene TRBV5-1, with 8 bases aligning to TRBD1. V trimming: 6 bases; J trimming: 6 bases; junction bases outside the gene matches: 14. The CDR3 is 16 amino acids. Germline CDR1 reads SGHRS; CDR2 reads YFSETQ. The CDR3, as DNA: TGCGCCAGCAACTCCCACCCAGGGACAGGACTCAATGAGCAGTTCTTC. Residues: CASNSHPGTGLNEQFF.

The chain uses TRBV7-8 and TRBJ1-1; no definite D call. V was clipped by 1 base and J by 0 bases, with 9 bases between them. This CDR3 spans 15 amino acids. CDR1 is SGHVS and CDR2 is FQNEAQ in the germline V gene. CDR3 bases: TGTGCCAGCAGCTTAGAGGCCAGGATGAACACTGAAGCTTTCTTT. It specifies CASSLEARMNTEAFF.

The rearrangement uses TRBV25-1 and TRBJ2-7, with unresolved D. Trimming stripped 1 base from V and 2 bases from J, with 9 bases between. The CDR3 extends over 14 amino acids. Germline lookup yields CDR1 MGHDK and CDR2 SYGVNS. The CDR3 DNA is TGTGCCAGCAGTGAATGGAGCAGTACCTACGAGCAGTACTTC. Translated: CASSEWSSTYEQYF.

The CDR3: CAWRHHRGGREKLFF. CDR3 nucleotide sequence: TGTGCCTGGAGGCACCATAGGGGGGGGAGGGAAAAACTGTTTTTT. The V and J genes are TRBV30 and TRBJ1-4; maybe TRBD1 (6 bases). In germline, CDR1 is GTSNPN, CDR2 SVGIG (reference sequence). The CDR3 contains 15 residues. The ends were cut back, 3 bases at V and 8 bases at J, with 19 bases in the middle.

The V gene is TRBV5-8, the J gene TRBJ1-5; D remains unclear. The germline gives CDR1 SGHTS, CDR2 YDEGEE. The CDR3 has 16 amino acids. V lost 2 bases and J 0 bases, leaving 12 bases between the germline ends. This CDR3 is CASSFGGIISNQPQHF. Here the CDR3 DNA reads TGTGCCAGCAGCTTTGGCGGCATTATTAGCAATCAGCCCCAGCATTTT.

The chain joins TRBV5-6 to TRBJ2-4; D unresolved. The germline V and J ends were trimmed by 4 bases and 5 bases, with 16 bases remaining between them. CDR1 and CDR2 from the germline V gene are SGHDT and YYEEEE. The CDR3 loop spans 15 amino acids. CDR3 loop: CASSVRLVSQNIQYF. CDR3 nucleotides: TGTGCCAGCAGCGTGAGGCTCGTCAGCCAAAACATTCAGTACTTC.

This clone was detected a few times. This chain links TRBV30 with TRBJ2-7; unclear D gene. Trimming stripped 0 bases from V and 0 bases from J, with 12 bases between. This CDR3 comprises 15 residues. CDR1 is GTSNPN, CDR2 SVGIG, per germline (reference sequence). This CDR3 reads CAWSVSVRSSYEQYF. CDR3 DNA sequence: TGTGCCTGGAGTGTATCGGTACGGAGCTCCTACGAGCAGTACTTC.

V gene TRBV6-5 combines with J gene TRBJ2-1; 7 bases are a match to TRBD1. The junction had 9 bases not matched to a gene; V was cut back by 8 bases and J by 5 bases. CDR3 length: 14 residues. The germline CDR1 and CDR2 sequences are MNHEY and SVGAGI. The CDR3 DNA follows: TGTGCCAGCGGGAAGGGGGCGCGGGACAATGAGCAGTTCTTC. Its translation is CASGKGARDNEQFF.

The J gene is TRBJ2-7, the V gene TRBV27; a weak D match, TRBD2 (6 bases). The germline V gene has CDR1 MNHEY and CDR2 SMNVEV (reference sequence). The CDR3 is 15 amino acids. Trimming took off 5 bases at V and 0 bases at J, with 14 bases between the two ends. The CDR3 spells CASSPRGPSSYEQYF. Written as DNA, the CDR3 is TGTGCCAGCAGTCCGCGGGGACCGAGCTCCTACGAGCAGTACTTC.

This chain connects TRBV7-9 to TRBJ2-5; a weak D match, TRBD2 (7 bases). The CDR3 runs 14 residues. Germline CDR1 is SEHNR and CDR2 is FQNEAQ (reference sequence). The germline V and J ends were trimmed by 5 bases and 7 bases, with 17 bases remaining between them. In DNA, the CDR3 is TGTGCCAGCAGCCGGGGGGCCAGGGGAGGGACCCAGTACTTC. Encoded protein: CASSRGARGGTQYF.

The chain joins TRBV2 to TRBJ2-2, with 9 positions matching TRBD1. V shed 8 bases, J shed 7 bases, and the junction held 11 bases outside the gene matches. The CDR3 is 15 residues long. Germline CDR1 is SNHLY and CDR2 is FYNNEI. The CDR3 protein is CASYTPGQGVGELFF. The CDR3 DNA follows: TGTGCCAGCTACACTCCGGGACAGGGCGTCGGGGAGCTGTTTTTT.